Each of the 32 T cell receptor beta chains below was sequenced from the same sample in a study of blood T cell repertoires in COVID-19 (TCRdb year 2020). Library preparation was by the immunoSEQ multiplex PCR assay. TCRdb holds this immuneACCESS table with in-frame rearrangements only. Some clones are missing; in checked studies, unresolved V genes explain under half, and the rest has no known cause. The sample table records some 300,000 clones; under 90% of these occur just once. About 4.6% of the sample is taken by the ten largest. The sequenced sample was PBMCs or T cells enriched from blood (not recorded which). The receptors come from a man aged 30-40 years who had recovered from COVID-19.

The J gene is TRBJ1-5, the V gene TRBV6-5; 7 bases are a match to TRBD1. With V trimmed by 5 bases and J by 7 bases, 5 bases remained unmatched. Looked up from germline, CDR1 is MNHEY and CDR2 is SVGAGI. The CDR3 covers 13 residues. CDR3 DNA: TGTGCCAGCAGTCCCTCAGGGGGGCAGCCCCAGCATTTT. This translates into CASSPSGGQPQHF.

This clone was counted only a few times. The J gene is TRBJ1-1, the V gene TRBV5-5, with 7 bases fitting TRBD1. CDR1 SGHKS and CDR2 YYEKEE come from the germline V gene (reference sequence). The CDR3 sequence is 11 residues long. V lost 4 bases to trimming and J lost 9 bases; unmatched junction nucleotides: 3. The CDR3 DNA is TGTGCCAGCAGCAGGGACAGACAAGCTTTCTTT. Translation: CASSRDRQAFF. Full variable domain (missing parts from reference TRBV5-5 and TRBJ1-1): DAGVTQSPTHLIKTRGQQVTLRCSPISGHKSVSWYQQVLGQGPQFIFQYYEKEERGRGNFPDRFSARQFPNYSSELNVNALLLGDSALYLCASSRDRQAFFGQGTRLTVV.

This clone was seen only a few times. The J gene is TRBJ1-5, the V gene TRBV5-1; TRBD1 matches at 11 bases. After removal of 3 bases from V and 6 bases from J, the junction contained 5 bases not matched to a gene. This CDR3 comprises 15 residues. Germline-derived CDR1 and CDR2 are SGHRS and YFSETQ. The CDR3 region has the DNA TGCGCCAGCAGCTGGACAGGGGGCCCTTCTCAGCCCCAGCATTTT. It translates to CASSWTGGPSQPQHF.

This clone appeared once. This rearrangement joins TRBV29-1 to TRBJ1-3; D is unresolved. CDR1 and CDR2 from the germline V gene are SQVTM and ANQGSEA. The V gene lost 5 bases and the J gene lost 0 bases, with 5 bases spanning the gap. The CDR3 extends over 12 amino acids. As DNA, the CDR3 is TGCAGCGTTCTGAGCTCTGGAAACACCATATATTTT. This gives the protein CSVLSSGNTIYF.

The chain couples TRBV5-1 to TRBJ2-1, with TRBD2 matching over 9 bases. The CDR3 sequence is 21 residues long. V gave up 2 bases and J gave up 2 bases; unmatched junction bases: 20. Germline CDR1 and CDR2: SGHRS and YFSETQ. The CDR3 sequence: CASSLGLAGYQKFGAYNEQFF. Written as DNA, the CDR3 is TGCGCCAGCAGCTTAGGTCTAGCGGGATACCAAAAATTTGGAGCCTACAATGAGCAGTTCTTC.

This chain links TRBV29-1 with TRBJ1-4, with D possibly matching TRBD1 (5 bases). The CDR3 sequence is 15 residues long. From germline, CDR1 is SQVTM and CDR2 ANQGSEA. V shed 7 bases and J shed 0 bases, with 15 bases lying between them. CDR3 nucleotides: TGCAGCGCCAATCTGGGGCTTTCAACTAATGAAAAACTGTTTTTT. It specifies CSANLGLSTNEKLFF.

The sample holds a few counts of this clone. The rearrangement joins TRBV2 to TRBJ2-2; 11 nucleotides line up with TRBD2. Germline V gene data show CDR1 as SNHLY and CDR2 as FYNNEI. This CDR3 is built from 16 residues. The trim removed 7 bases at V and 5 bases at J, leaving 9 bases unmatched. The DNA for the CDR3 is TGTGCCAGCACCGCTGAGGCTAGCGGGAGGACCGGGGAGCTGTTTTTT. Its translation is CASTAEASGRTGELFF.

The chain combines TRBV28 with TRBJ2-7; D is possibly TRBD1 (5 bases). This CDR3 is 14 amino acids long. From germline, CDR1 is MDHEN and CDR2 SYDVKM. Trimming took off 2 bases at V and 4 bases at J, with 12 bases between the two ends. The CDR3 reads CASSLAGITYEQYF. The CDR3 coding sequence is TGTGCCAGCAGTTTAGCAGGGATTACGTACGAGCAGTACTTC. The variable domain in full, with the rest retrieved from reference TRBV28 and TRBJ2-7, is DVKVTQSSRYLVKRTGEKVFLECVQDMDHENMFWYRQDPGLGLRLIYFSYDVKMKEKGDIPEGYSVSREKKERFSLILESASTNQTSMYLCASSLAGITYEQYFGPGTRLTVT.

V and J are TRBV18 and TRBJ2-1; D perhaps matches TRBD2 (5 bases). The CDR3 contains 15 residues. Trimming cost V 8 bases and J 7 bases, with 21 bases left between them. Per the germline V gene, CDR1 is KGHSH and CDR2 is LQKENI. CDR3 loop: CASLDTRTGRNEQFF. The CDR3 coding sequence is TGTGCCAGCCTCGATACGAGGACGGGGAGAAATGAGCAGTTCTTC. The variable domain in full, completed from reference TRBV18 and TRBJ2-1, reads NAGVMQNPRHLVRRRGQEARLRCSPMKGHSHVYWYRQLPEEGLKFMVYLQKENIIDESGMPKERFSAEFPKEGPSILRIQQVVRGDSAAYFCASLDTRTGRNEQFFGPGTRLTVL.

V usage is TRBV6-4 and J usage is TRBJ1-2; TRBD1 is a possible D gene (5 bases). The germline V gene encodes CDR1 MRHNA and CDR2 SNTAGT. Deletions cut 7 bases from V and 7 bases from J, with 22 bases between. The CDR3 totals 15 residues. CDR3 DNA sequence: TGTGCCAGCACCCCATCCCAGGGATCGGCATCTGGCTACACCTTC. As protein: CASTPSQGSASGYTF.

The chain employs TRBV6-5 and TRBJ2-5; a possible D gene is TRBD1 (6 bases). There are 15 residues in the CDR3. V gave up 0 bases and J gave up 4 bases, with 12 bases separating them. CDR1 is MNHEY, CDR2 SVGAGI, per germline. CDR3 sequence reads: CASSYSFSRGETQYF. CDR3 in DNA: TGTGCCAGCAGTTACTCGTTCAGCAGGGGAGAGACCCAGTACTTC.

To note about this clone: At one end the junction does not follow the germline gene, possibly because of a read error. The genes are TRBV28 and TRBJ1-4; D unresolved. The CDR3 consists of 12 residues. Germline CDR1 and CDR2: MDHEN and SYDVKM. In DNA form, the CDR3 reads TGTGCCAGCAGTCCCCTCCCCCCTTGGAACTATTTT. Its protein product is CASSPLPPWNYF.

CDR3 region: CASRIWGVAGDWETQYF. CDR3 bases: TGTGCCAGCAGGATCTGGGGGGTAGCGGGAGATTGGGAGACCCAGTACTTC. The chain recombines TRBV27 with TRBJ2-5, with 9 bases fitting TRBD2. The CDR3 loop spans 17 amino acids. J gave up 5 bases and V 6 bases, and 16 bases lay outside the gene matches. Germline CDR1 reads MNHEY; CDR2 reads SMNVEV (reference sequence).

This rearrangement joins TRBV6-1 to TRBJ1-2; 9 nucleotides line up with TRBD1. Looked up from germline, CDR1 is MNHNS and CDR2 is SASEGT. Trimming removed 3 bases from V and 4 bases from J; junction bases left unmatched: 3. CDR3 length equals 14 residues. Written as DNA, the CDR3 is TGTGCCAGCAGTGATGACAGGGGGGCCTATGGCTACACCTTC. Its translation is CASSDDRGAYGYTF.

The chain couples TRBV6-5 to TRBJ2-7; no clear D gene. Germline-derived CDR1 and CDR2 are MNHEY and SVGAGI. V gave up 6 bases and J gave up 7 bases, with 19 bases separating them. There are 14 residues in the CDR3. CDR3 region: CASRETPRVREQYF. The CDR3, as DNA: TGTGCCAGCAGGGAGACTCCCCGCGTTCGGGAGCAGTACTTC.

This clone has only one observation. The genes are TRBV2 and TRBJ1-3; perhaps TRBD1 as D (6 bases). Trimming cost V 2 bases and J 1 base, with 12 bases left between them. The CDR3 covers 16 residues. Germline CDR1 is SNHLY and CDR2 is FYNNEI. CDR3 in amino acids: CASSEYRAQSGNTIYF. CDR3 in DNA: TGTGCCAGCAGTGAATACAGGGCCCAATCTGGAAACACCATATATTTT.

The rearrangement joins TRBV11-2 to TRBJ2-4; possibly TRBD1 for D (5 bases). CDR1 is SGHAT and CDR2 is FQNNGV in the germline V gene. Trimming stripped 5 bases from V and 7 bases from J, with 15 bases between. This CDR3 has 14 residues. The CDR3 reads CASSPLRVGNIQYF. The CDR3 bases are TGTGCCAGCAGCCCGCTCAGGGTCGGGAACATTCAGTACTTC.

The CDR3 DNA reads as TGTGCCAGCAGCCGGGACAATGTGGACGGGGAGCTGTTTTTT. Translation gives CASSRDNVDGELFF. The chain couples TRBV6-4 to TRBJ2-2; TRBD1 might be the D (6 bases). The germline V gene encodes CDR1 MRHNA and CDR2 SNTAGT. CDR3 size: 14 residues. V was trimmed by 6 bases and J by 7 bases, leaving 15 bases between them.

V gene TRBV15 combines with J gene TRBJ2-1; 12 nucleotides line up with TRBD2. The CDR3 sequence is 15 residues long. Germline lookup yields CDR1 LNHNV and CDR2 YYDKDF (reference sequence). The junction had 5 bases not matched to a gene; V was cut back by 2 bases and J by 9 bases. The CDR3 loop is CATSRLAGGFVEQFF. CDR3 in DNA: TGTGCCACCAGCAGACTAGCGGGAGGGTTCGTTGAGCAGTTCTTC.

The chain links TRBV11-2 to TRBJ1-2; D possibly corresponds to TRBD1 (6 bases). Trimming cost V 1 base and J 0 bases, with 21 bases left between them. The length of the CDR3 is 19 residues. Germline V gene data show CDR1 as SGHAT and CDR2 as FQNNGV. In nucleotides, the CDR3 is TGTGCCAGCAGCTTAGTTAGGGGGGGACACCAACTTTCTAACTATGGCTACACCTTC. Encoded protein: CASSLVRGGHQLSNYGYTF.

J is TRBJ2-7 and V is TRBV27, with D unresolved. The V gene's germline CDR1 is MNHEY and CDR2 SMNVEV (reference sequence). The ends were cut back, 3 bases at V and 0 bases at J, with 12 bases in the middle. This CDR3 spans 15 amino acids. CDR3 coding DNA: TGTGCCAGCAGTTTCGTCGCGGATAGCTCCTACGAGCAGTACTTC. Protein sequence: CASSFVADSSYEQYF.

In this sample, this clone turned up once. The CDR3 protein is CASSEGTAANEKLFF. The DNA for the CDR3 is TGTGCCAGCAGTGAAGGCACAGCGGCTAATGAAAAACTGTTTTTT. The chain couples TRBV6-1 to TRBJ1-4; unclear D gene. Germline V CDR1 and CDR2: MNHNS, SASEGT. The germline V and J ends were trimmed by 1 base and 3 bases, with 9 bases remaining between them. The CDR3 contains 15 residues.

The chain carries TRBV7-8 and TRBJ2-3; D unclear. V shed 5 bases and J shed 3 bases, with 12 bases lying between them. The CDR3 is made up of 14 amino acids. Germline CDR1 and CDR2: SGHVS and FQNEAQ. The CDR3 loop is CASSPSVPTDTQYF. CDR3 in DNA: TGTGCCAGCAGCCCATCAGTCCCAACAGATACGCAGTATTTT. The variable domain in full, with the rest retrieved from reference TRBV7-8 and TRBJ2-3, is GAGVSQSPRYKVAKRGQDVALRCDPISGHVSLFWYQQALGQGPEFLTYFQNEAQLDKSGLPSDRFFAERPEGSVSTLKIQRTQQEDSAVYLCASSPSVPTDTQYFGPGTRLTVL.

The chain carries TRBV28 and TRBJ2-5, with 8 bases identical to TRBD2. The V gene end was trimmed by 6 bases and the J gene end by 0 bases; junction bases not matched to a gene: 12. Germline CDR1 is MDHEN and CDR2 is SYDVKM. The CDR3 totals 17 residues. CDR3 coding DNA: TGTGCCAGCAGCCCCTCCCGGGGGGGGATTTACCAAGAGACCCAGTACTTC. It translates to CASSPSRGGIYQETQYF.

The chain links TRBV10-1 to TRBJ2-1; the match to TRBD1 covers 7 bases. Per germline, CDR1 WNHNN and CDR2 SYGVQD (reference sequence). V was clipped by 2 bases and J by 2 bases; unmatched bases: 6. This CDR3 region has 16 residues. CDR3 residues: CASSEAGTETYNEQFF. The CDR3 DNA is TGCGCCAGCAGTGAGGCCGGGACAGAAACCTACAATGAGCAGTTCTTC.

The chain has TRBV4-1 and TRBJ2-1; TRBD2 aligns across 11 bases. This CDR3 is built from 14 residues. Losses at the gene ends were 3 bases for V and 13 bases for J; bases not matched to a gene: 8. Per germline, CDR1 MGHRA and CDR2 YSYEKL. The CDR3 DNA sequence: TGCGCCAGCAGCCAGGCAGATAGCGGGGGGGATCAGTTCTTC. It is translated as CASSQADSGGDQFF.

In nucleotides, the CDR3 is TGTGCCAGCGTCGGTTCCCGGAGTAGGCGAACTGAAGCTTTCTTT. Translated: CASVGSRSRRTEAFF. The rearrangement links TRBV6-5 to TRBJ1-1; D not resolved. The CDR3 contains 15 residues. The V end was cut by 8 bases, the J end by 5 bases, with 21 bases between. Germline CDR1 MNHEY, CDR2 SVGAGI.

The genes are TRBV9 and TRBJ2-6; D is unclear. Germline CDR1 is SGDLS and CDR2 is YYNGEE. The CDR3 runs to 15 residues. The V and J ends lost 1 base and 1 base respectively, with 6 bases between them. The CDR3 loop is CASSVSASGANVLTF. Written as DNA, the CDR3 is TGTGCCAGCAGCGTATCAGCGTCTGGGGCCAACGTCCTGACTTTC. The variable domain in full, completed from reference TRBV9 and TRBJ2-6, reads DSGVTQTPKHLITATGQRVTLRCSPRSGDLSVYWYQQSLDQGLQFLIQYYNGEERAKGNILERFSAQQFPDLHSELNLSSLELGDSALYFCASSVSASGANVLTFGAGSRLTVL.

This chain joins TRBV28 and TRBJ1-6, with unresolved D. The V end lost 7 bases, the J end lost 6 bases, and 13 bases lay between the germline ends. The CDR3 has 14 amino acids. CDR1 MDHEN and CDR2 SYDVKM come from the germline V gene. The CDR3 nucleotides read TGTGCCAGCATTCTATCTCTCGGTAATTCACCCCTCCACTTT. It codes for CASILSLGNSPLHF.

Only one count was recorded for this clone. The chain employs TRBV4-1 and TRBJ2-3, with 11 nucleotides matching TRBD2. The CDR3 is made up of 16 amino acids. From germline, CDR1 is MGHRA and CDR2 YSYEKL. Trimming cost V 2 bases and J 2 bases; bases outside gene matches: 3. In nucleotides, the CDR3 is TGCGCCAGCAGCCAACGGACTAGCGGGTTCACAGATACGCAGTATTTT. The encoded protein is CASSQRTSGFTDTQYF.

V usage is TRBV19 and J usage is TRBJ2-2; possibly TRBD2 for D (6 bases). The CDR3 covers 13 residues. The germline V gene has CDR1 LNHDA and CDR2 SQIVND (reference sequence). Trimming cost V 3 bases and J 6 bases, with 8 bases left between them. CDR3 region: CASSMWGAGELFF. The CDR3 nucleotides read TGTGCCAGTAGTATGTGGGGGGCCGGGGAGCTGTTTTTT. Drawing the rest from reference TRBV19 and TRBJ2-2, the complete variable domain is DGGITQSPKYLFRKEGQNVTLSCEQNLNHDAMYWYRQDPGQGLRLIYYSQIVNDFQKGDIAEGYSVSREKKESFPLTVTSAQKNPTAFYLCASSMWGAGELFFGEGSRLTVL.

V usage is TRBV19 and J usage is TRBJ2-2; TRBD2 matches 7 bases. The CDR3 has 15 amino acids. Germline assignment: CDR1 LNHDA and CDR2 SQIVND (reference sequence). The V gene end was trimmed by 1 base and the J gene end by 4 bases; junction bases not matched to a gene: 3. The CDR3 loop is CASSIAGGSTGELFF. The CDR3, as DNA: TGTGCCAGTAGTATAGCGGGAGGAAGCACCGGGGAGCTGTTTTTT. The full variable domain, in which reference TRBV19 and TRBJ2-2 provide the parts outside the CDR3, is DGGITQSPKYLFRKEGQNVTLSCEQNLNHDAMYWYRQDPGQGLRLIYYSQIVNDFQKGDIAEGYSVSREKKESFPLTVTSAQKNPTAFYLCASSIAGGSTGELFFGEGSRLTVL.